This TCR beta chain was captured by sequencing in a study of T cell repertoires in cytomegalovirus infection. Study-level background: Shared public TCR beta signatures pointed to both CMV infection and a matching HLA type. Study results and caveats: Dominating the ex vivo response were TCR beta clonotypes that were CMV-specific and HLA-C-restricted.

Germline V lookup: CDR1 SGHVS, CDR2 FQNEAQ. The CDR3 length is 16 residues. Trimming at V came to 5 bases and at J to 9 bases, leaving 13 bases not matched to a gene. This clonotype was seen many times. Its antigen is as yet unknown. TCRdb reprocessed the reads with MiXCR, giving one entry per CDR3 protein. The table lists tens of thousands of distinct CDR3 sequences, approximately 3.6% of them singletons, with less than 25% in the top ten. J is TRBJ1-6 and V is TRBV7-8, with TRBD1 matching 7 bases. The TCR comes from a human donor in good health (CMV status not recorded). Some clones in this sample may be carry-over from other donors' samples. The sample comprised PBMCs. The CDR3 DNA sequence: TGTGCCAGCAGCCGAGAACCAGGGGGAAGGGGTTCACCCCTCCACTTT. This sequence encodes CASSREPGGRGSPLHF.